The clone carrying this T cell receptor (beta chain) has a handful of counts. Its antigen remains unknown. The data originate from a study of identical twins. Study-level points and caveats: Zero-insertion analyses were open to partial confounding by invariant MAIT and iNKT cells.

MiXCR, applied by TCRdb to the 5' RACE reads, yields one record per CDR3 protein. The profile shows about 720,000 distinct CDR3 sequences, 15% to 20% of them singletons. The sample was also linked to a second study, of T cells expressing NK-cell markers. That study reports: No clear determination of HCMV specificity was made for expanded NKG2C+ T cell clones.

This clonotype was sampled from a woman aged 18 to 35 in good health. Sequenced: PBMCs.

CDR3 loop: CASSYGGPEQYF. DNA of the CDR3: TGTGCCAGCAGTTATGGGGGGCCGGAGCAGTACTTC. The chain carries TRBV6-5 and TRBJ2-7; the D call may be TRBD1 or TRBD2 (6 bases each). This CDR3 spans 12 amino acids. Germline V gene lookup returns CDR1 MNHEY and CDR2 SVGAGI. Between the trimmed V and J ends, which lost 3 bases and 7 bases, there was a span of 10 bases.